This T cell receptor beta chain was retrieved from a study of CD8 T cells in Susac syndrome. Random hexamers were used to reverse transcribe the RNA input (roughly 0.5 to 1 ug). TCRdb ran MiXCR on the immunoSEQ multiplex PCR reads and lists one entry per CDR3 protein. The data contain fewer than 200,000 distinct CDR3 sequences, roughly 90% of them singletons. The length of the CDR3 is 13 residues. The germline V gene encodes CDR1 SQVTM and CDR2 ANQGSEA. V shed 6 bases, J shed 3 bases, and the junction held 6 bases outside the gene matches. From blood CD8+ and CD4+ T cells, TCR beta sequences were generated. Study conclusions and caveats: Clonal expansion did not appear in Susac syndrome CD4+ T cell repertoires.

Details on this clonotype: Its target is unknown.

This TCR was recovered from a human donor with Susac syndrome. Sequenced sample: CD4+ T cells from PBMCs. J is TRBJ2-7 and V is TRBV29-1; 9 positions agree with TRBD1. This chain's CDR3 is CSVVPGQGYEQYF. The DNA for the CDR3 is TGCAGCGTAGTACCGGGACAGGGCTACGAGCAGTACTTC.